One T cell receptor (beta chain) is described in this entry. This record comes from a study of blood T cell repertoires in COVID-19. Study background: COVID-19 samples from acute and convalescent phases originated in the United States, Italy and Spain. Sample material is recorded as cDNA or gDNA derived from T cells, B-cell-depleted T cells, or PBMCs.

The protocol was immunoSEQ multiplex PCR, while the TCRdb copy is restricted to in-frame clones and leaves out a portion. The sample records 200,000 to 250,000 clones, about 80% being singletons. This receptor was obtained from a woman aged 80 or older with acute or convalescent COVID-19. Sequenced input: peripheral blood.

The chain's CDR3 is CASSPSPWDRGRGQPQHF. The CDR3 bases are TGTGCCAGCAGCCCATCCCCGTGGGACAGGGGGCGCGGTCAGCCCCAGCATTTT. The V call is TRBV7-2, the J call TRBJ1-5; TRBD1 aligns across 12 bases. Losses at the gene ends were 5 bases for V and 6 bases for J; bases not matched to a gene: 14. The CDR3 consists of 18 residues. The germline gives CDR1 SGHTA, CDR2 FQGNSA.